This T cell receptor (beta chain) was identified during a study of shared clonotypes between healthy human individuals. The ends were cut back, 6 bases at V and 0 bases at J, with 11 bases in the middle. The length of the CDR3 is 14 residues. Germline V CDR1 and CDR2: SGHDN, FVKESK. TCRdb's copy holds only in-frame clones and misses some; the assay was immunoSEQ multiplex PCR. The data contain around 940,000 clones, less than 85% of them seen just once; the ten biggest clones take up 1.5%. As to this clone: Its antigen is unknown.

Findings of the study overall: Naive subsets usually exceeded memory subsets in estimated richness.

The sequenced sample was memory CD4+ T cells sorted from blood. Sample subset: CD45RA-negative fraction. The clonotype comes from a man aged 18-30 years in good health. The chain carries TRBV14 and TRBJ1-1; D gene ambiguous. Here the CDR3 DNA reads TGTGCCAGCAGTTTTAATACGGTGAACACTGAAGCTTTCTTT. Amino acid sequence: CASSFNTVNTEAFF.